The entry below describes one TCR beta chain. This CDR3 has 13 amino acids. Trimming took 7 bases from V and 2 from J, leaving 9 bases between them. Germline assignment: CDR1 MNHEY and CDR2 SVGAGI. The sample is drawn from a study of blood T cell repertoires in COVID-19. The repertoire was sequenced with immunoSEQ multiplex PCR; TCRdb's copy has only in-frame clones and lacks some. Found here are about 83,000 clones, roughly 80% of them singletons; the top ten hold 15% to 19%. This TCR was recovered from a woman older than 75 with acute or convalescent COVID-19. The sequencing input was peripheral blood. The chain employs TRBV6-5 and TRBJ1-3; weak D call: TRBD1 (6 bases). CDR3 sequence reads: CASKGVPGNTIYF. CDR3 nucleotides: TGTGCCAGCAAGGGGGTACCTGGAAACACCATATATTTT.